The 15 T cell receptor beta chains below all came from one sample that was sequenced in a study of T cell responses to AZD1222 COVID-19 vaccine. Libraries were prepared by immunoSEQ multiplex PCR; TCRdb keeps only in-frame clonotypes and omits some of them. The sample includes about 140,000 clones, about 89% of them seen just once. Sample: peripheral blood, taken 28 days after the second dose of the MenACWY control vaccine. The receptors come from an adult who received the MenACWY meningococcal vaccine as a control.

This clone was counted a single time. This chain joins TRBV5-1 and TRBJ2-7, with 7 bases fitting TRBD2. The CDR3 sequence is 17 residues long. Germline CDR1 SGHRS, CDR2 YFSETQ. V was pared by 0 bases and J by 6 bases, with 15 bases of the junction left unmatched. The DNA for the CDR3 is TGCGCCAGCAGCTTGGCAACCCAAGGACTAGACCTCGGCGAGCAGTACTTC. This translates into CASSLATQGLDLGEQYF.

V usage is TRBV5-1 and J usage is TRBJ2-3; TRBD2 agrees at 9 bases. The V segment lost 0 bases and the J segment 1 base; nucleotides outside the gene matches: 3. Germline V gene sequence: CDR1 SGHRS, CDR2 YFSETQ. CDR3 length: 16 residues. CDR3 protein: CASSLGPSGGTDTQYF. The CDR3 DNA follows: TGCGCCAGCAGCTTGGGCCCTAGCGGGGGCACAGATACGCAGTATTTT. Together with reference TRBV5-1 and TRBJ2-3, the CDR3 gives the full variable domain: KAGVTQTPRYLIKTRGQQVTLSCSPISGHRSVSWYQQTPGQGLQFLFEYFSETQRNKGNFPGRFSGRQFSNSRSEMNVSTLELGDSALYLCASSLGPSGGTDTQYFGPGTRLTVL.

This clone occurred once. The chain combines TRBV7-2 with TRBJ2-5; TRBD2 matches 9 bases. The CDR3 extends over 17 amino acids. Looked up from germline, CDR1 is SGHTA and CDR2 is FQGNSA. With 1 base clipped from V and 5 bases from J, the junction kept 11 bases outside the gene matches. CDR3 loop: CASSLGLSSGDGETQYF. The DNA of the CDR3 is TGTGCCAGCAGCTTAGGGCTGTCTAGCGGGGATGGGGAGACCCAGTACTTC.

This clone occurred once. The CDR3 loop is CASNQGAPTNEKLFF. The DNA for the CDR3 is TGTGCCAGCAACCAGGGGGCGCCCACTAATGAAAAACTGTTTTTT. This chain links TRBV6-5 with TRBJ1-4; TRBD1 agrees at 8 bases. The germline V gene has CDR1 MNHEY and CDR2 SVGAGI. The CDR3 runs 15 residues. Trimming took 7 bases from V and 2 from J; bases not matched to a gene: 6.

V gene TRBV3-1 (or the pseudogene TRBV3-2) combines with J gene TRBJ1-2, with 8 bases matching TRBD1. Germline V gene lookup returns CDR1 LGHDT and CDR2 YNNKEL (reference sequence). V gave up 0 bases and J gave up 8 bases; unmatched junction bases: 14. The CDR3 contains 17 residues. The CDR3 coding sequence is TGTGCCAGCAGCCAAGAGGTGGCAGGGGGCGCGGTCGGAGGCTACACCTTC. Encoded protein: CASSQEVAGGAVGGYTF.

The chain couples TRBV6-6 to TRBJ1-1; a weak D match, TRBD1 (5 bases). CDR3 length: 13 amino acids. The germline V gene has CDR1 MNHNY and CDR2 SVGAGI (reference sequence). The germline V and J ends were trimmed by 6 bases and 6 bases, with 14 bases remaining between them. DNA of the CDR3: TGTGCCAGCAGATCCGGACATGTCGCTGAAGCTTTCTTT. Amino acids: CASRSGHVAEAFF.

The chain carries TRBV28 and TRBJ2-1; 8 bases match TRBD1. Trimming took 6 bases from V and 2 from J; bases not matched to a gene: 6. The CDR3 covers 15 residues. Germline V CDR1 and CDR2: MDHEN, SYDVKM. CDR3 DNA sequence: TGTGCCAGCAGCCCCGGGACAGGTGCCTACAATGAGCAGTTCTTC. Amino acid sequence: CASSPGTGAYNEQFF.

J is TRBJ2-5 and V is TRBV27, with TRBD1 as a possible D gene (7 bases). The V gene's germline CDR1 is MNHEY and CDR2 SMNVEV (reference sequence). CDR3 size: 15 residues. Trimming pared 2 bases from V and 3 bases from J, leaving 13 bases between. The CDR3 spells CASSLTGRGEETQYF. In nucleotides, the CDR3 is TGTGCCAGCAGTTTAACGGGCAGGGGGGAAGAGACCCAGTACTTC.

DNA for the CDR3: TGTGCCAGCAGTTACTCATTGAACACCGGGGAGCTGTTTTTT. Encoded protein: CASSYSLNTGELFF. This rearrangement joins TRBV6-5 to TRBJ2-2; no definite D call. The V gene's germline CDR1 is MNHEY and CDR2 SVGAGI. The CDR3 length is 14 residues. Trimming cost V 0 bases and J 1 base, with 3 bases left between them.

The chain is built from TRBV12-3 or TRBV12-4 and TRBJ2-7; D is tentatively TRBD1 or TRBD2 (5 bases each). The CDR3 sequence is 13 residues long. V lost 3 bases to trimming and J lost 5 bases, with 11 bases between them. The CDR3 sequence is CASSFHRGDEQYF. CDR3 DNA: TGTGCCAGCAGTTTCCATCGGGGCGACGAGCAGTACTTC.

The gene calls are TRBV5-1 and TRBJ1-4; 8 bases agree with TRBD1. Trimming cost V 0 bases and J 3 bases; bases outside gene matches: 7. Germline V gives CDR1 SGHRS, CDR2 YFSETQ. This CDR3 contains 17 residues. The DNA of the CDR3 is TGCGCCAGCAGCTTGGGGATTCAGGGGGCATCTAATGAAAAACTGTTTTTT. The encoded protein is CASSLGIQGASNEKLFF.

The CDR3 sequence: CASSPSLDNEQFF. The CDR3 bases are TGTGCCAGCAGCCCCTCCCTAGACAATGAGCAGTTCTTC. This chain joins TRBV2 and TRBJ2-1, with D uncertain. Germline lookup yields CDR1 SNHLY and CDR2 FYNNEI. The V end was cut by 6 bases, the J end by 5 bases, with 11 bases between. The CDR3 is 13 amino acids.

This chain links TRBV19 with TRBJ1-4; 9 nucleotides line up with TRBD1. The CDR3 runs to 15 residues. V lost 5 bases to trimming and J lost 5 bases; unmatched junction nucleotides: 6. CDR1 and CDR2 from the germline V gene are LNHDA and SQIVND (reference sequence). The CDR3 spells CASSLRTGENEKLFF. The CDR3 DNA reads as TGTGCCAGTAGTCTAAGGACAGGGGAGAATGAAAAACTGTTTTTT.

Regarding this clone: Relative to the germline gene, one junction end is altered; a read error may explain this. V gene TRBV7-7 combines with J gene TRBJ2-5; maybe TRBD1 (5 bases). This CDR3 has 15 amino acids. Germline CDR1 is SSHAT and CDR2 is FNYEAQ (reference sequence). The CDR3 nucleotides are TGTGCTAGCAGCTTAAATCCTACAGGACAAGAGACCCAGTACTTC. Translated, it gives CASSLNPTGQETQYF.

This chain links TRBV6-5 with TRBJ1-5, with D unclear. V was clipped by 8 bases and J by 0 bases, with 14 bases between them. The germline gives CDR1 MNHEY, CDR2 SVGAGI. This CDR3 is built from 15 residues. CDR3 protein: CASGREGYSNQPQHF. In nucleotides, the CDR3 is TGTGCCAGCGGAAGAGAAGGTTATAGCAATCAGCCCCAGCATTTT.